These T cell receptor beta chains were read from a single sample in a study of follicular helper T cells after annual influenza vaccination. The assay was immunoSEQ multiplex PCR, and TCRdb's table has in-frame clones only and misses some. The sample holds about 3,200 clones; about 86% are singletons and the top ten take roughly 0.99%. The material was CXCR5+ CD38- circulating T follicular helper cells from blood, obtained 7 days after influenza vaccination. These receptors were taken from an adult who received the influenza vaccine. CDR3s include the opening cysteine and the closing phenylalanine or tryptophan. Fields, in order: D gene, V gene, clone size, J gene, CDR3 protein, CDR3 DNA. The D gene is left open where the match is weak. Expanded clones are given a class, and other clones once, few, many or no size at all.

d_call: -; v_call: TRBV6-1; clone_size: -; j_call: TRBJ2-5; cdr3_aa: CASSENGGRQETQYF; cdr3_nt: TGTGCCAGCAGCGAAAACGGGGGGCGGCAAGAGACCCAGTACTTC
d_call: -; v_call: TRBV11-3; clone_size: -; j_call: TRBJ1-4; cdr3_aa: CASSLAGVDEKLFF; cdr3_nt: TGTGCCAGCAGCTTAGCCGGGGTGGATGAAAAACTGTTTTTT
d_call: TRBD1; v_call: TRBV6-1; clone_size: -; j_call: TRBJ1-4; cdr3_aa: CASSDGDRARRLFF; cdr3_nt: TGTGCCAGCAGTGACGGGGACAGGGCCCGCCGACTGTTTTTT
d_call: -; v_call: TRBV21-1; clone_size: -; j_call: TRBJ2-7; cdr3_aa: CASSGGLAGDLYEQYF; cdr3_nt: TGTGCCAGCAGCGGCGGACTAGCGGGGGACCTCTACGAGCAGTACTTC
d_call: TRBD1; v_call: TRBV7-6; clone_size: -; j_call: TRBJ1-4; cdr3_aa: CASSSLGAGGKLFF; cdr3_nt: TGTGCCAGCAGCTCGCTCGGGGCAGGGGGAAAACTGTTTTTT
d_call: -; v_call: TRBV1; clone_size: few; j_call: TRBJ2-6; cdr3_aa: CTSRIPRCAQSRANVLTF; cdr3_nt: TGCACCAGCAGGATACCGCGTTGTGCACAAAGTCGGGCCAACGTCCTGACTTTC
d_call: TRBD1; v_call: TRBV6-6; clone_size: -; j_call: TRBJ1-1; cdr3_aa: CASSLRDRAGTEAFF; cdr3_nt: TGTGCCAGCAGTCTCCGGGACAGGGCGGGCACTGAAGCTTTCTTT
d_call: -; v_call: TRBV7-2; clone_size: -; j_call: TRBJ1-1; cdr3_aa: CASSFTERTEAFF; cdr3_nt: TGTGCCAGCAGCTTCACAGAGCGGACTGAAGCTTTCTTT
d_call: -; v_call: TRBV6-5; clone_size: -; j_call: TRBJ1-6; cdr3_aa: CASSVDLGYSPLHF; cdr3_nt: TGTGCCAGCAGTGTTGACCTGGGATACTCACCCCTCCACTTT
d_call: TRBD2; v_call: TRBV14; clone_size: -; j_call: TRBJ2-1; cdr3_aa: CASSLSSGYNEQFF; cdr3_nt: TGTGCCAGCAGCTTATCTAGCGGTTACAATGAGCAGTTCTTC
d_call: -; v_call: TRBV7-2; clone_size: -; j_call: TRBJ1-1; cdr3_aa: CASSSSSGNTEAFF; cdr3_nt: TGTGCCAGCAGCTCAAGTTCGGGGAACACTGAAGCTTTCTTT
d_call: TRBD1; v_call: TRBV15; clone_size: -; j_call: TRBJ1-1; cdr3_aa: CATSRDRQGRDEAFF; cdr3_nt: TGTGCCACCAGCAGAGATAGACAGGGACGGGATGAAGCTTTCTTT
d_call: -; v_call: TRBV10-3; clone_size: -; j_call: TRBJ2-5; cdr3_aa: CAISGLGARETQYF; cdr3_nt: TGTGCCATCAGTGGTTTGGGGGCTCGAGAGACCCAGTACTTC
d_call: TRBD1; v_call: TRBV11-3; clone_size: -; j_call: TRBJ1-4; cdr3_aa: CASSYSDRGRNEKLFF; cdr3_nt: TGTGCCAGCAGCTACTCAGACAGGGGACGAAATGAAAAACTGTTTTTT
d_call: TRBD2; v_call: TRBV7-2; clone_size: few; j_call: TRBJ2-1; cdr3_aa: CASSFPTSGGDEQFF; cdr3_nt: TGTGCCAGCAGCTTCCCGACTAGCGGGGGGGATGAGCAGTTCTTC
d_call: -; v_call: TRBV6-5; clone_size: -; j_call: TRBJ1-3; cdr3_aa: CASSYAGKGNTIYF; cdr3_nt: TGTGCCAGCAGTTACGCAGGAAAGGGAAACACCATATATTTT
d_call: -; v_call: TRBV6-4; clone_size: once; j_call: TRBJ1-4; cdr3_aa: CASSDSISNADPNEKLFF; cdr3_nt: TGTGCCAGCAGTGACTCGATCAGTAACGCGGACCCTAATGAAAAACTGTTTTTT
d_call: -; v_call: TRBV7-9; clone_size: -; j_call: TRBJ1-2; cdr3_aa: CASSSFQGTANYGYTF; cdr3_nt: TGTGCCAGCAGCTCCTTTCAGGGGACTGCTAACTATGGCTACACCTTC
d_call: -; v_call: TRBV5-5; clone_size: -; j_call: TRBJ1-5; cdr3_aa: CASSLEDSNQPQHF; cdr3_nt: TGTGCCAGCAGCTTGGAGGATAGCAATCAGCCCCAGCATTTT
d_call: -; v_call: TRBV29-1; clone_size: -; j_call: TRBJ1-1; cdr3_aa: CSVEGVGGGLNTEAFF; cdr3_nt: TGCAGCGTTGAAGGTGTAGGCGGCGGCCTAAACACTGAAGCTTTCTTT
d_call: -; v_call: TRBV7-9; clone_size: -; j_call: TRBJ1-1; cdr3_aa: CASSSRSRWEAFF; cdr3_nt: TGTGCCAGCAGCTCACGAAGTCGGTGGGAAGCTTTCTTT
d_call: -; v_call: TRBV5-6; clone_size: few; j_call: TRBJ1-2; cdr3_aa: CASSLTEMMGYTF; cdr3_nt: TGTGCCAGCAGCTTGACCGAAATGATGGGCTACACCTTC